Below, one TCR beta chain is given with its context. This clonotype was seen repeatedly, ten times or more. Its cognate antigen has yet to be identified. Base qualities are not recorded, but no much larger clone differs from it by a single base. Libraries were prepared through PCR. Sequencing relied on an Illumina HiSeq 2500. TCR libraries were prepared with molecular barcoding, using unique molecular identifiers to normalize TCRbeta repertoire quantification. TCRdb reanalyzed the raw reads on its own, using fastp at Q25 for trimming and MiXCR for clone calling, and kept in-frame beta chains. Each entry merges the rows of one CDR3 protein and shows their most common DNA and genes. The sample has 600,000 to 700,000 distinct CDR3 sequences on record, over 10% of them singletons. The ten largest clones capture 0.79% of the sample. This sample's treatment or condition label indicates: allogeneic hematopoietic cell transplantation with graft depleted of TCRalphabeta T cells and CD19 B cells. TCRalphabeta/CD19-depleted allogeneic hematopoietic cell grafts were given to the transplant recipients, all of whom were children.

The data belong to a study of T-cell reconstitution after alpha-beta-depleted transplantation in children listed by TCRdb under 2016. Context from the whole study: Using TCR repertoire profiling, the study followed T-cell immune reconstitution in a quantitative way in children after TCRalphabeta/CD19-depleted allogeneic hematopoietic cell transplantation.

The paper's findings and limits, for the study overall: The frequencies of hyperexpanded clones fell over the following months, and after one year, T-cell counts and TCRbeta diversity were mostly attributed to newly produced T cells. In some patients, high TCRbeta diversity at day 60 was attributed to recipient T cells and intrathymic progenitors that had survived conditioning. The apparently early recovery of alphabetaT-cell counts about two months after transplant reportedly depended on only several hundred rapidly expanded clones that came from non-depleted graft cells.

CDR1 and CDR2 were assigned from the germline V gene (reference sequence) as DFQATT and SNEGSKA. The CDR3 holds 12 amino acids from the cysteine to the phenylalanine. Left in the record is the CDR3 DNA by itself, 36 bases read in frame from the first base. V was cut back by 4 bases and J by 5 bases, leaving a gap of 10 bases between them. The sequence was obtained from a girl aged 2 to 10 with congenital amegakaryocytic thrombocytopenia, due to receive a stem cell transplant. Sequencing was performed on PBMCs, taken before TCRalphabeta/CD19-depleted stem cell transplant. This chain is built from TRBV20-1 and TRBJ2-3; no D gene can be assigned with confidence. DNA sequence: TGCAGTGCTATAACGAATGGAGATACGCAGTATTTT. It encodes CSAITNGDTQYF.